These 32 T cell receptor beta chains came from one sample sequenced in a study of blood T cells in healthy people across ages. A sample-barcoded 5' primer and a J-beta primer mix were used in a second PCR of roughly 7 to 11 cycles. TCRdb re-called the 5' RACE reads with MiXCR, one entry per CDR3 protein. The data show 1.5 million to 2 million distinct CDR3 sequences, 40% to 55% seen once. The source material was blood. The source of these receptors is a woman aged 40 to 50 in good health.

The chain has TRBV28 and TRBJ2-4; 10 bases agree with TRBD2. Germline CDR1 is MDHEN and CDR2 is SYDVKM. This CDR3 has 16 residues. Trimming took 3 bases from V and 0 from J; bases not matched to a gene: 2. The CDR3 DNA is TGTGCCAGCAGTTTTAGGACTAGCGGAGCCAAAAACATTCAGTACTTC. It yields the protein CASSFRTSGAKNIQYF.

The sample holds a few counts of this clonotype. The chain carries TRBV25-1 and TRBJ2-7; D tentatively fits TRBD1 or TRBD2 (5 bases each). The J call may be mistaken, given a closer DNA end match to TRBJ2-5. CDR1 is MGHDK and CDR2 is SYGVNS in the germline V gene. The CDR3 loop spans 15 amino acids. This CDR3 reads CASSERRGPGETQYF. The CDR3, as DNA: TGTGCCAGCAGTGAACGACGAGGGCCAGGGGAGACCCAGTACTTC.

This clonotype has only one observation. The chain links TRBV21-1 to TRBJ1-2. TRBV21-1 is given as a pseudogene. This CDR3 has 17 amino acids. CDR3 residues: CASTSSRESESQDGYTF. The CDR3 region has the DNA TGTGCCAGCACCTCATCCCGGGAGAGCGAGAGTCAGGATGGCTACACCTTC.

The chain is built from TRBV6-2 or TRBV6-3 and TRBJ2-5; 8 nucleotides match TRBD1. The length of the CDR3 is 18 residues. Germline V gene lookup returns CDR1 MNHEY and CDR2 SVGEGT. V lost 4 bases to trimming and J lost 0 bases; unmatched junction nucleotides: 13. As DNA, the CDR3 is TGTGCCAGCAGTTTCGACGGAATGACAGGGGCAGACCAAGAGACCCAGTACTTC. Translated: CASSFDGMTGADQETQYF.

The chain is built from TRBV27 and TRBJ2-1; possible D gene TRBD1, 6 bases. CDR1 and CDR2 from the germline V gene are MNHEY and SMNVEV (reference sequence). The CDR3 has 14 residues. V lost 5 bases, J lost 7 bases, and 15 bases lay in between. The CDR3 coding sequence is TGTGCCAGCAGTGTAATCCAGGGGAGAAATGAGCAGTTCTTC. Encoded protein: CASSVIQGRNEQFF.

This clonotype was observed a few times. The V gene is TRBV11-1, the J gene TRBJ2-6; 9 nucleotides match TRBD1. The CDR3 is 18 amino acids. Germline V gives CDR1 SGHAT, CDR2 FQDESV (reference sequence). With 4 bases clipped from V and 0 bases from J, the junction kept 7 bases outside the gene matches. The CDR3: CASSWGQGLSSGANVLTF. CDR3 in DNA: TGTGCCAGCAGCTGGGGACAGGGCCTATCCTCTGGGGCCAACGTCCTGACTTTC.

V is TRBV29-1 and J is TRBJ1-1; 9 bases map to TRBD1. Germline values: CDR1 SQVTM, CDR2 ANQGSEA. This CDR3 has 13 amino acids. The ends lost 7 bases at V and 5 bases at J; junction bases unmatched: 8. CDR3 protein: CSARTGDGTEAFF. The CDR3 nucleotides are TGCAGCGCTAGGACAGGGGACGGAACTGAAGCTTTCTTT.

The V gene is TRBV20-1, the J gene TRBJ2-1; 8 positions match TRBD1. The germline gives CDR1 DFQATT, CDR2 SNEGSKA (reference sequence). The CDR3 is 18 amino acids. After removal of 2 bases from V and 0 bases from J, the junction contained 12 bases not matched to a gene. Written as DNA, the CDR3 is TGCAGTGCTAGAAGTGGACAGGGTCCGTGGAACTCCTACAATGAGCAGTTCTTC. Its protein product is CSARSGQGPWNSYNEQFF.

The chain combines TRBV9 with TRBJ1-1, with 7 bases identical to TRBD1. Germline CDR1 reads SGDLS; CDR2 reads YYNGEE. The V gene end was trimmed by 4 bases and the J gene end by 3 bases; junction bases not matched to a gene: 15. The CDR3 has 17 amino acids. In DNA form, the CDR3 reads TGTGCCAGCAGCTATCCCGGACAGGCGGGGCGAGACACTGAAGCTTTCTTT. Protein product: CASSYPGQAGRDTEAFF.

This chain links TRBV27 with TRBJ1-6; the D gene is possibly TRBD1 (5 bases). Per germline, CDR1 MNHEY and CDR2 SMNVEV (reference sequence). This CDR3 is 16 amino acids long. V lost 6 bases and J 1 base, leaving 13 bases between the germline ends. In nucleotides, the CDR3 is TGTGCCAGCAGGAGTGGGGGTACGTCCTATAATTCACCCCTCCACTTT. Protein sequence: CASRSGGTSYNSPLHF.

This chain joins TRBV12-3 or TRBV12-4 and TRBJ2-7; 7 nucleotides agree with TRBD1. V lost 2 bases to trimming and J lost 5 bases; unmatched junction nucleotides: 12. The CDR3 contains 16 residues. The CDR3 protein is CASSLPTGQLSHEQYF. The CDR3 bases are TGTGCCAGCAGTTTACCCACGGGACAGCTTTCCCACGAGCAGTACTTC.

For the CDR3, the DNA is TGCAGCTCATCGAGACTAGCGGGATGGGAGCAGTTCTTC. The encoded protein is CSSSRLAGWEQFF. This chain connects TRBV29-1 to TRBJ2-1; 11 bases match TRBD2. V lost 8 bases to trimming and J lost 10 bases; unmatched junction nucleotides: 10. CDR1 is SQVTM, CDR2 ANQGSEA, per germline. The CDR3 is 13 residues long.

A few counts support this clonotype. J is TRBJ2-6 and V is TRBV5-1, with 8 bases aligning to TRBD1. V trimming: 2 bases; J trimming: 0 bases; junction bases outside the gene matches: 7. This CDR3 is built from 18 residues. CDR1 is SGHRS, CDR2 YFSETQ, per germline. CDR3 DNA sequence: TGCGCCAGCAGCTTTGGCCAGGGGGCCTACTCTGGGGCCAACGTCCTGACTTTC. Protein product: CASSFGQGAYSGANVLTF.

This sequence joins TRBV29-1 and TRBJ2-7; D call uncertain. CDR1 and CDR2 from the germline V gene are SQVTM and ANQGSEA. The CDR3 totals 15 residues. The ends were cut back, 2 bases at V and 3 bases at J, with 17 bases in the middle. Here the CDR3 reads CSVEILAGLGYEQYF. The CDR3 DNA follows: TGCAGCGTTGAAATTTTGGCAGGCCTGGGCTACGAGCAGTACTTC.

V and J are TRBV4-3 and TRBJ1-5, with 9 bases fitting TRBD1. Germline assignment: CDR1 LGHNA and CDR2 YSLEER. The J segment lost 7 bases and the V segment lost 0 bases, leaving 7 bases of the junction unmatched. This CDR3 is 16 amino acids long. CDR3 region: CASSQEIGTGRQPQHF. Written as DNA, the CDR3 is TGCGCCAGCAGCCAAGAAATTGGGACAGGGAGGCAGCCCCAGCATTTT.

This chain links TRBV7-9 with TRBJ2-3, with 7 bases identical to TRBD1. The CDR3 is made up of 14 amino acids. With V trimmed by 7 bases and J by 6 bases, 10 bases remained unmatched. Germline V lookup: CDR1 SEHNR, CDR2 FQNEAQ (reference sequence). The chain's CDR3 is CASTRDSSKDTQYF. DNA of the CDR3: TGTGCCAGCACCCGGGACAGTTCGAAGGATACGCAGTATTTT.

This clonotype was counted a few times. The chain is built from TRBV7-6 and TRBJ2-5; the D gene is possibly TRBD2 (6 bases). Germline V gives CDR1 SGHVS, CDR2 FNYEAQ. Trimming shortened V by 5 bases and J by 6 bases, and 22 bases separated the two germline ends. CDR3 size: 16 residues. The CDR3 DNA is TGTGCCAGCAGCATCCCCCGTGGGGGGATGGAGAAGACCCAGTACTTC. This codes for CASSIPRGGMEKTQYF.

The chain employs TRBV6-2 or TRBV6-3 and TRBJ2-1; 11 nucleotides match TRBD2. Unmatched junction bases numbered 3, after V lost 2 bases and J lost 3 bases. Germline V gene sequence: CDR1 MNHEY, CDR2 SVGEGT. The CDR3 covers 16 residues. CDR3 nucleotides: TGTGCCAGCAGTTACCCCCTAGCGGGGGGCTACAATGAGCAGTTCTTC. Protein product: CASSYPLAGGYNEQFF.

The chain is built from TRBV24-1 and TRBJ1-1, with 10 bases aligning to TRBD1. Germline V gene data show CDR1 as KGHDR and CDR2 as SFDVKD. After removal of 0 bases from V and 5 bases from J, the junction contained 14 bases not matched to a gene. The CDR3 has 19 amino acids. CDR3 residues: CATSDLQPGDRGPGTEAFF. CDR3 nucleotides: TGTGCCACCAGTGATTTGCAGCCAGGGGACAGGGGCCCGGGAACTGAAGCTTTCTTT.

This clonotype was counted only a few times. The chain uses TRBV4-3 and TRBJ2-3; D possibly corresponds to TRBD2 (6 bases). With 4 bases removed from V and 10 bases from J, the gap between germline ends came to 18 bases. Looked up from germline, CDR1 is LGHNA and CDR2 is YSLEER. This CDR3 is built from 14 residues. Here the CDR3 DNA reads TGCGCCAGCAGCCCAGAGACTGGGGGGTGGCCGCAGTATTTT. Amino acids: CASSPETGGWPQYF.

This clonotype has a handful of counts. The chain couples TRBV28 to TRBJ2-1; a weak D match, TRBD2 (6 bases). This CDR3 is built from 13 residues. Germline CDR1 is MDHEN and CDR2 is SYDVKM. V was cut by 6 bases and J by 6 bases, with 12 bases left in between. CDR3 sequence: CASRASAFNEQFF. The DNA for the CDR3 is TGTGCCAGCAGGGCTAGCGCCTTCAATGAGCAGTTCTTC.

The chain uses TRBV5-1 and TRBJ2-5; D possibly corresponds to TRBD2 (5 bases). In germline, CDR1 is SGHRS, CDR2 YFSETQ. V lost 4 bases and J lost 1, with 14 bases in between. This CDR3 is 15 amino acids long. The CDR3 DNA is TGCGCCAGCAGCCGACGGAGAGGGAGCCAAGAGACCCAGTACTTC. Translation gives CASSRRRGSQETQYF. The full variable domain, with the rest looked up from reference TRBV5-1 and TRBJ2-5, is KAGVTQTPRYLIKTRGQQVTLSCSPISGHRSVSWYQQTPGQGLQFLFEYFSETQRNKGNFPGRFSGRQFSNSRSEMNVSTLELGDSALYLCASSRRRGSQETQYFGPGTRLLVL.

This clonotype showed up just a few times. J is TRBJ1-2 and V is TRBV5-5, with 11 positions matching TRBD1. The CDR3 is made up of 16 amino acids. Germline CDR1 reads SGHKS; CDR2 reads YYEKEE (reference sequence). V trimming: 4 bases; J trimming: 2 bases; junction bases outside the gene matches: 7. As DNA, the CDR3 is TGTGCCAGCAGCGACGGACAGGGGGCGAGAAACTATGGCTACACCTTC. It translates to CASSDGQGARNYGYTF. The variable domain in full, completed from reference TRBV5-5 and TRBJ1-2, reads DAGVTQSPTHLIKTRGQQVTLRCSPISGHKSVSWYQQVLGQGPQFIFQYYEKEERGRGNFPDRFSARQFPNYSSELNVNALLLGDSALYLCASSDGQGARNYGYTFGSGTRLTVV.

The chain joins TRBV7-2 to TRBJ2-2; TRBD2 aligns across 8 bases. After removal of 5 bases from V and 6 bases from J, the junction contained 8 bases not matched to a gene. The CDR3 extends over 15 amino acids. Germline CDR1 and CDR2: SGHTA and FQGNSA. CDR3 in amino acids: CASSLRGGNSGELFF. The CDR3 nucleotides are TGTGCCAGCAGCCTCCGGGGGGGCAATTCCGGGGAGCTGTTTTTT.

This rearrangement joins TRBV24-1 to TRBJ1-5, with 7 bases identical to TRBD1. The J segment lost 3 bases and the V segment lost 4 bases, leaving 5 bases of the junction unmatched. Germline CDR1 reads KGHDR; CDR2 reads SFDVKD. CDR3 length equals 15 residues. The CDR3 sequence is CATSDHRGTNQPQHF. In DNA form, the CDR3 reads TGTGCCACCAGTGACCACAGGGGCACCAATCAGCCCCAGCATTTT.

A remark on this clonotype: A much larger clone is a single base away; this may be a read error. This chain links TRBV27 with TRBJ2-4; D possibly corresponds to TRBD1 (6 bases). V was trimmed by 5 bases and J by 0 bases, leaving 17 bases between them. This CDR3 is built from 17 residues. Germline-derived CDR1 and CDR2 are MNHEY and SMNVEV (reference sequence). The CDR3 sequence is CASSPRDTRLAKNIQYF. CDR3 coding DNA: TGTGCCAGCAGTCCCCGGGACACTAGGCTAGCCAAAAACATTCAGTACTTC.

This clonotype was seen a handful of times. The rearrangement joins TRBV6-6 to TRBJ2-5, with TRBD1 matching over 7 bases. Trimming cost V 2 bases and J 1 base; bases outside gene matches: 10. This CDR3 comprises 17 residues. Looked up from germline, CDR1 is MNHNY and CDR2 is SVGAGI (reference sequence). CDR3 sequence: CASSYMTGSEGQETQYF. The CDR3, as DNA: TGTGCCAGCAGTTACATGACAGGGTCTGAAGGCCAAGAGACCCAGTACTTC.

CDR3 nucleotide sequence: TGTGCCAGCAGTACTAGCGGGGGCCCGGGTGAGCAGTACTTC. Translating gives CASSTSGGPGEQYF. The chain has TRBV9 and TRBJ2-7; 11 bases fit TRBD2. J gave up 7 bases and V 5 bases, and 8 bases lay outside the gene matches. Germline V gene sequence: CDR1 SGDLS, CDR2 YYNGEE. The CDR3 has 14 residues. Based on the CDR3 plus reference TRBV9 and TRBJ2-7, the full variable domain is DSGVTQTPKHLITATGQRVTLRCSPRSGDLSVYWYQQSLDQGLQFLIQYYNGEERAKGNILERFSAQQFPDLHSELNLSSLELGDSALYFCASSTSGGPGEQYFGPGTRLTVT.

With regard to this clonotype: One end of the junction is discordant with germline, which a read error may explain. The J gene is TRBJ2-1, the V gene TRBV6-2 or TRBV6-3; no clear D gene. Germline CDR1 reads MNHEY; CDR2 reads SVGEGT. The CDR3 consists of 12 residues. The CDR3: CVSSPTWGEQFF. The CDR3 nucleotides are TGTGTCAGCAGCCCGACCTGGGGTGAGCAGTTCTTC.

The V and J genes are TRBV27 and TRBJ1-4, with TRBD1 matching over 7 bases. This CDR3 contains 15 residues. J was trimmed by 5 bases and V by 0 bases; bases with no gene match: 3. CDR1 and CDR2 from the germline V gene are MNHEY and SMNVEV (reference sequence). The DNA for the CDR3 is TGTGCCAGCAGTTTATCGGACAGGTGGAATGAAAAACTGTTTTTT. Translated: CASSLSDRWNEKLFF.

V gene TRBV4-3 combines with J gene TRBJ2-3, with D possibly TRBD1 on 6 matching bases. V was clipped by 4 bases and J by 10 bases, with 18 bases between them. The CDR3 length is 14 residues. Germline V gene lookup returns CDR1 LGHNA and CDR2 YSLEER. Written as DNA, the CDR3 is TGCGCCAGCAGCCTGGATACCGGGCCAGGGGCGCAGTATTTT. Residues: CASSLDTGPGAQYF.

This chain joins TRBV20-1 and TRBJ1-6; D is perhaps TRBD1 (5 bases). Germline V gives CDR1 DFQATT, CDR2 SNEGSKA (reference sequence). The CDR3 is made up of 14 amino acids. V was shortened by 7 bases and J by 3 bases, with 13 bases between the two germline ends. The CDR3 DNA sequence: TGCAGTGTCGATAGGGGTTACTATAATTCACCCCTCCACTTT. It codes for CSVDRGYYNSPLHF.